Below, 23 T cell receptor beta chains from the same sample are listed, as sequenced in a study of blood T cell repertoires in COVID-19. The repertoire was sequenced with immunoSEQ multiplex PCR; TCRdb's copy has only in-frame clones and lacks some. The sample lists around 260,000 clones, approximately 87% seen once, with about 4.5% in the top ten. What was sequenced was peripheral blood. All receptors derive from a man between 60 and 75 years old who had recovered from COVID-19.

J is TRBJ2-1 and V is TRBV3-1 (or the pseudogene TRBV3-2), with 7 bases fitting TRBD2. Trimming removed 1 base from V and 0 bases from J; junction bases left unmatched: 6. Germline-derived CDR1 and CDR2 are LGHDT and YNNKEL (reference sequence). The CDR3 is made up of 17 amino acids. The CDR3 nucleotides read TGTGCCAGCAGCCAAGGTCTGGGCGGGAGCTCCTACAATGAGCAGTTCTTC. This sequence encodes CASSQGLGGSSYNEQFF.

The rearrangement links TRBV21-1 to TRBJ1-5. TRBV21-1 is reported as a pseudogene. The CDR3 is 14 residues long. The CDR3 sequence: CASSKVAVPPLSHF. The DNA for the CDR3 is TGTGCCAGCAGCAAAGTTGCGGTCCCACCGCTATCGCATTTT.

The V and J genes are TRBV7-9 and TRBJ2-6, with D uncertain. Between the trimmed V and J ends, which lost 1 base and 5 bases, there was a span of 12 bases. CDR1 is SEHNR, CDR2 FQNEAQ, per germline (reference sequence). CDR3 length: 16 amino acids. The CDR3 reads CASSLGAGRRANVLTF. CDR3 coding DNA: TGTGCCAGCAGCTTAGGGGCCGGTCGGAGGGCCAACGTCCTGACTTTC.

This clone occurred once. The chain links TRBV9 to TRBJ2-2; 15 bases are shared with TRBD2. Losses at the gene ends were 4 bases for V and 4 bases for J; bases not matched to a gene: 5. Germline V gene sequence: CDR1 SGDLS, CDR2 YYNGEE. The CDR3 runs to 17 residues. The DNA of the CDR3 is TGTGCCAGCAGCCGGACTAGCGGGGGGGCCGGCACCGGGGAGCTGTTTTTT. Translation gives CASSRTSGGAGTGELFF.

This clone was counted a single time. The V call is TRBV19, the J call TRBJ1-1; D unresolved. Germline loops: CDR1 LNHDA, CDR2 SQIVND (reference sequence). V lost 7 bases to trimming and J lost 4 bases, with 25 bases between them. The CDR3 loop spans 17 amino acids. The CDR3 nucleotides read TGTGCCAGTATGGTCCGTCCGGGAGGTGTTTCGGCCACTGAAGCTTTCTTT. Translated, it gives CASMVRPGGVSATEAFF.

This clone was picked up a small number of times. J is TRBJ1-4 and V is TRBV3-1 (or the pseudogene TRBV3-2); the D is unclear. Germline V gene lookup returns CDR1 LGHDT and CDR2 YNNKEL (reference sequence). Trimming took 6 bases from V and 4 from J, leaving 18 bases between them. The CDR3 extends over 16 amino acids. DNA of the CDR3: TGTGCCAGCAGGACGAGAAGACTTTGGAATAATGAAAAACTGTTTTTT. Its translation is CASRTRRLWNNEKLFF.

There are a few counts of this clone. This chain joins TRBV21-1 and TRBJ1-6; TRBD1, the table's D call, was not compared with the DNA. TRBV21-1 is reported as a pseudogene. The CDR3 is 18 amino acids. The CDR3 nucleotides are TGTGCCAGCACACCGGACGGGACAGACAGCTCCTATAATTCACCCCTCCACTTT. This codes for CASTPDGTDSSYNSPLHF.

This chain connects TRBV10-2 to TRBJ2-7; 9 bases map to TRBD2. The germline CDR1 and CDR2 sequences are WSHSY and SAAADI. This CDR3 region has 16 residues. V lost 0 bases, J lost 6 bases, and 9 bases stayed unmatched. The CDR3 spells CASSESGAGGKGEQYF. DNA of the CDR3: TGCGCCAGCAGTGAGTCGGGGGCGGGAGGGAAGGGCGAGCAGTACTTC.

The genes are TRBV2 and TRBJ1-5; 7 positions match TRBD1. The germline gives CDR1 SNHLY, CDR2 FYNNEI. This CDR3 comprises 16 residues. J gave up 6 bases and V 5 bases, and 13 bases lay outside the gene matches. CDR3 region: CASSLDREAGGQPQHF. CDR3 DNA sequence: TGTGCCAGCAGTCTCGACAGGGAGGCAGGCGGTCAGCCCCAGCATTTT.

This chain uses TRBV5-1 with TRBJ2-7; 15 bases match TRBD2. V lost 4 bases, J lost 4 bases, and 9 bases stayed unmatched. The CDR3 is 17 amino acids. Germline V CDR1 and CDR2: SGHRS, YFSETQ. Here the CDR3 DNA reads TGCGCCAGCAGCCCCGGACTAGCGGGAGGGCTCGGGTACGAGCAGTACTTC. Translation: CASSPGLAGGLGYEQYF.

This clone occurred a few times. The chain couples TRBV9 to TRBJ2-5; weak D call: TRBD1 (6 bases). CDR3 length: 15 amino acids. Germline V gene data show CDR1 as SGDLS and CDR2 as YYNGEE. V lost 0 bases and J 4 bases, leaving 13 bases between the germline ends. The chain's CDR3 is CASSVEQGLRETQYF. The CDR3, as DNA: TGTGCCAGCAGCGTAGAACAGGGTTTGCGAGAGACCCAGTACTTC.

This clone was observed a handful of times. As DNA, the CDR3 is TGTGCCAGCAGTTTATCAGCGGGAGGGCCAGTGGACATTCAGTACTTC. Protein sequence: CASSLSAGGPVDIQYF. The rearrangement links TRBV27 to TRBJ2-4; 10 nucleotides agree with TRBD2. Trimming took 0 bases from V and 8 from J; bases not matched to a gene: 7. The germline V gene has CDR1 MNHEY and CDR2 SMNVEV (reference sequence). The CDR3 runs 16 residues.

The V gene is TRBV2, the J gene TRBJ2-3; possible D gene TRBD2, 6 bases. The CDR3 runs to 15 residues. The ends were cut back, 3 bases at V and 0 bases at J, with 10 bases in the middle. The germline V gene encodes CDR1 SNHLY and CDR2 FYNNEI. In nucleotides, the CDR3 is TGTGCCAGCAGTGAGGTAGCGGTAAGCACAGATACGCAGTATTTT. Residues: CASSEVAVSTDTQYF.

The chain recombines TRBV7-6 with TRBJ2-2, with TRBD1 matching 10 bases. This CDR3 contains 16 residues. J lost 4 bases, V lost 5 bases, and 7 bases had no gene match. From germline, CDR1 is SGHVS and CDR2 FNYEAQ. The CDR3, as DNA: TGTGCCAGCAGCCCGCAGGGACAGGGGAGCACCGGGGAGCTGTTTTTT. Its translation: CASSPQGQGSTGELFF.

This clone was recorded a few times. The V gene is TRBV6-5, the J gene TRBJ1-6; 9 bases are shared with TRBD1. This CDR3 has 14 amino acids. The trim removed 8 bases at V and 8 bases at J, leaving 7 bases unmatched. Germline-derived CDR1 and CDR2 are MNHEY and SVGAGI. CDR3 nucleotide sequence: TGTGCCAGCTCAAAGGGACAGGGATATTCACCCCTCCACTTT. Translating gives CASSKGQGYSPLHF.

The CDR3 loop reads CAWSVQGQGFGEKLFF. In DNA, the CDR3 is TGTGCCTGGAGTGTACAAGGTCAGGGGTTCGGTGAAAAACTGTTTTTT. The rearrangement joins TRBV30 to TRBJ1-4, with D perhaps TRBD1 (6 bases). Germline V lookup: CDR1 GTSNPN, CDR2 SVGIG (reference sequence). The CDR3 is 16 residues long. Trimming took 0 bases from V and 7 from J, leaving 18 bases between them.

J is TRBJ1-3 and V is TRBV5-1; 7 nucleotides line up with TRBD1. Per the germline V gene, CDR1 is SGHRS and CDR2 is YFSETQ. V was clipped by 4 bases and J by 0 bases; unmatched bases: 7. The CDR3 has 16 amino acids. This CDR3 reads CASSLTGQSSGNTIYF. The CDR3, as DNA: TGCGCCAGCAGCCTAACGGGACAGAGCTCTGGAAACACCATATATTTT.

This sequence joins TRBV5-4 and TRBJ1-1; 11 positions agree with TRBD1. The CDR3 spans 16 residues. V gave up 5 bases and J gave up 7 bases; unmatched junction bases: 13. Germline CDR1 reads SGHNT; CDR2 reads YYREEE (reference sequence). CDR3 in amino acids: CASSFPGTGGQVEAFF. CDR3 in DNA: TGTGCCAGCAGTTTCCCCGGGACAGGGGGTCAGGTTGAAGCTTTCTTT. The entire variable domain, with the rest obtained from reference TRBV5-4 and TRBJ1-1, is as follows: ETGVTQSPTHLIKTRGQQVTLRCSSQSGHNTVSWYQQALGQGPQFIFQYYREEENGRGNFPPRFSGLQFPNYSSELNVNALELDDSALYLCASSFPGTGGQVEAFFGQGTRLTVV.

This clone has more than one count but fewer than ten. The CDR3 bases are TGCAGCGTTGCACCGGGACAGGGAAAAACTGAAGCTTTCTTT. This sequence encodes CSVAPGQGKTEAFF. The rearrangement joins TRBV29-1 to TRBJ1-1; 9 nucleotides match TRBD1. V lost 4 bases to trimming and J lost 5 bases; unmatched junction nucleotides: 8. Germline CDR1 and CDR2: SQVTM and ANQGSEA. The CDR3 consists of 14 residues.

The chain is built from TRBV2 and TRBJ2-3, with 11 bases that match TRBD2. The V gene end was trimmed by 2 bases and the J gene end by 14 bases; junction bases not matched to a gene: 12. This CDR3 comprises 15 residues. Per germline, CDR1 SNHLY and CDR2 FYNNEI. The CDR3: CASSELAGGPRILYF. The DNA for the CDR3 is TGTGCCAGCAGTGAACTAGCGGGGGGCCCGAGGATTTTGTATTTT.

This clone was detected once. The CDR3 is CASSPSGTSGRGHEQFF. Written as DNA, the CDR3 is TGTGCCAGCAGCCCATCCGGGACTAGCGGGAGAGGGCATGAGCAGTTCTTC. The chain recombines TRBV5-4 with TRBJ2-1; 14 nucleotides align to TRBD2. The germline CDR1 and CDR2 sequences are SGHNT and YYREEE (reference sequence). The CDR3 loop spans 17 amino acids. Trimming at V came to 4 bases and at J to 8 bases, leaving 11 bases not matched to a gene.

The chain carries TRBV28 and TRBJ1-2; 11 bases line up with TRBD1. CDR1 MDHEN and CDR2 SYDVKM come from the germline V gene. V shed 4 bases and J 4 bases; nucleotides not matched to a gene: 8. The CDR3 totals 16 residues. Written as DNA, the CDR3 is TGTGCCAGCAGTTCGCCTCGGACAGGGGGCGGCTATGGCTACACCTTC. Residues: CASSSPRTGGGYGYTF.

The chain uses TRBV7-9 and TRBJ2-7, with TRBD2 matching 7 bases. This CDR3 is built from 16 residues. Trimming cost V 1 base and J 4 bases; bases outside gene matches: 10. The germline gives CDR1 SEHNR, CDR2 FQNEAQ (reference sequence). CDR3 sequence reads: CASSLGPRMGGYEQYF. The CDR3, as DNA: TGTGCCAGCAGCTTAGGCCCCCGGATGGGGGGGTACGAGCAGTACTTC.